A single sample is the source of the 9 T cell receptor beta chains below, sequenced in a study of T cells in tuberculosis. The data were produced by immunoSEQ multiplex PCR, yet TCRdb's version contains in-frame clones alone and is incomplete. The table lists more than 30,000 clones, around 93% of them singletons, with roughly an eighth in the top ten. Sequenced input: PBMCs. These receptors were taken from a donor aged 10 to 29 with latent tuberculosis or without tuberculosis infection. Some clones in this sample may be carry-over from other donors' samples.

The rearrangement links TRBV28 to TRBJ2-1; the match to TRBD2 covers 8 bases. CDR3 size: 14 residues. After removal of 4 bases from V and 4 bases from J, the junction contained 3 bases not matched to a gene. Germline loops: CDR1 MDHEN, CDR2 SYDVKM. The CDR3: CASSSGGGYNEQFF. CDR3 nucleotide sequence: TGTGCCAGCAGTTCAGGCGGGGGGTACAATGAGCAGTTCTTC.

This sequence joins TRBV25-1 and TRBJ2-3; weak D call: TRBD1 (6 bases). Germline CDR1 is MGHDK and CDR2 is SYGVNS. The CDR3 length is 16 residues. V was clipped by 3 bases and J by 5 bases, with 18 bases between them. The CDR3 loop reads CASSEAGERRGDTQYF. As DNA, the CDR3 is TGTGCCAGCAGTGAGGCAGGGGAGAGACGAGGAGATACGCAGTATTTT.

The genes are TRBV18 and TRBJ1-3; 8 positions agree with TRBD1. The trim removed 1 base at V and 0 bases at J, leaving 17 bases unmatched. The CDR3 has 21 amino acids. Germline lookup yields CDR1 KGHSH and CDR2 LQKENI. The CDR3 DNA is TGTGCCAGCTCACCACGGAGCATGGGGACAGGTCCTTCCTACTCTGGAAACACCATATATTTT. Its protein is CASSPRSMGTGPSYSGNTIYF.

The DNA of the CDR3 is TGTGCCAGCAGGGACAGGGGGCGAGGTGAAGCTTTCTTT. Protein product: CASRDRGRGEAFF. The chain carries TRBV6-1 and TRBJ1-1, with TRBD1 identical over 11 bases. The CDR3 covers 13 residues. The germline gives CDR1 MNHNS, CDR2 SASEGT. V trimming: 6 bases; J trimming: 7 bases; junction bases outside the gene matches: 4.

This chain links TRBV4-3 with TRBJ1-5; D is uncertain. The CDR3 extends over 15 amino acids. CDR1 is LGHNA, CDR2 YSLEER, per germline. The V end lost 0 bases, the J end lost 1 base, and 7 bases lay between the germline ends. The CDR3 is CASSQDYQSNQPQHF. The CDR3, as DNA: TGCGCCAGCAGCCAAGATTACCAGAGCAATCAGCCCCAGCATTTT.

This chain links TRBV29-1 with TRBJ1-2, with 10 bases that match TRBD1. J gave up 2 bases and V 6 bases, and 9 bases lay outside the gene matches. The CDR3 is 15 amino acids. The V gene's germline CDR1 is SQVTM and CDR2 ANQGSEA. The CDR3 loop reads CSVDIPGQGNYGYTF. The CDR3 DNA is TGCAGCGTAGATATTCCGGGACAGGGGAACTATGGCTACACCTTC. The full variable domain, rest sourced from reference TRBV29-1 and TRBJ1-2, is SAVISQKPSRDICQRGTSLTIQCQVDSQVTMMFWYRQQPGQSLTLIATANQGSEATYESGFVIDKFPISRPNLTFSTLTVSNMSPEDSSIYLCSVDIPGQGNYGYTFGSGTRLTVV.

The chain is built from TRBV10-3 and TRBJ2-2, with 14 bases aligning to TRBD2. CDR1 and CDR2 (germline): ENHRY, SYGVKD. The CDR3 totals 18 residues. Trimming removed 6 bases from V and 0 bases from J; junction bases left unmatched: 6. CDR3 DNA sequence: TGTGCCATCAGAGGGACTAGCGGGGGTACCTCGAACACCGGGGAGCTGTTTTTT. Translating gives CAIRGTSGGTSNTGELFF.

The chain carries TRBV20-1 and TRBJ1-1; no definite D call. The CDR3 has 10 residues. The germline CDR1 and CDR2 sequences are DFQATT and SNEGSKA (reference sequence). The CDR3 sequence is CALGRGEAFF. The CDR3 DNA reads TGCGCCCTGGGTCGGGGTGAAGCTTTCTTT.

The chain couples TRBV5-1 to TRBJ2-1; 7 bases line up with TRBD1. The CDR3 sequence is 14 residues long. After removal of 2 bases from V and 9 bases from J, the junction contained 8 bases not matched to a gene. CDR1 SGHRS and CDR2 YFSETQ come from the germline V gene. The CDR3 spells CASSLSTGSREQFF. The CDR3 bases are TGCGCCAGCAGCTTATCGACAGGGTCGCGTGAGCAGTTCTTC.